This T cell receptor beta chain was documented in a study of cytomegalovirus exposure and HLA in healthy donors. This table comes from immunoSEQ multiplex PCR, and its TCRdb copy is limited to in-frame clones, with some not included. The sample includes roughly 300,000 clones, roughly 89% of them seen just once. Among the 120 or so subjects of the validation cohort, separate from the 666-subject first cohort, were the donors. Study-wide results and limits: According to a subsequent analysis, TCR clusters identified in the first cohort showed a tendency to co-occur across the approximately 120 validation repertoires. Cytomegalovirus association was assigned to about 150 TCR beta chains.

The CDR3 covers 16 residues. Germline CDR1 and CDR2: LGHNA and YNFKEQ. Trimming cost V 1 base and J 3 bases; bases outside gene matches: 5. On this clone itself: Its antigen is currently unknown.

The clonotype originates from a woman between 18 and 30 years old in good health and CMV-seronegative. The gene calls are TRBV4-2 and TRBJ2-3; 9 nucleotides align to TRBD2. Material for sequencing was PBMCs. The CDR3 protein is CASSQAETSGTDTQYF. CDR3 coding DNA: TGTGCCAGCAGCCAAGCCGAGACTAGCGGAACAGATACGCAGTATTTT.